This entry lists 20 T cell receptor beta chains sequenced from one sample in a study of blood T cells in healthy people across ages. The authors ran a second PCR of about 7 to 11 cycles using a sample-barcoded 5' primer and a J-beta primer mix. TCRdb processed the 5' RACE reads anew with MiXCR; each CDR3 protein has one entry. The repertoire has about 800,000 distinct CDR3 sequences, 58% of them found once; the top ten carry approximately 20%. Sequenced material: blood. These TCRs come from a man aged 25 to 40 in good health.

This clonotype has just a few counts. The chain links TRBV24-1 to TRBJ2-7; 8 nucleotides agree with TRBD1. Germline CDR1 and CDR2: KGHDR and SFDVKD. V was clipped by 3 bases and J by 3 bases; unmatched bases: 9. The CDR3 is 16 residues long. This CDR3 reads CATSDGGQDPFYEQYF. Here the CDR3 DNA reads TGTGCCACCAGTGATGGGGGACAGGACCCCTTCTACGAGCAGTACTTC.

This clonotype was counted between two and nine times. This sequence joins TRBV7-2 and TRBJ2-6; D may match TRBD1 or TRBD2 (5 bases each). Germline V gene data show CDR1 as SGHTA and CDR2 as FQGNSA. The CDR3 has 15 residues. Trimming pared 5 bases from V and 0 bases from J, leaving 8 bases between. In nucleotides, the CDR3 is TGTGCCAGCAGCGGGGGTGTCTCTGGGGCCAACGTCCTGACTTTC. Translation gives CASSGGVSGANVLTF.

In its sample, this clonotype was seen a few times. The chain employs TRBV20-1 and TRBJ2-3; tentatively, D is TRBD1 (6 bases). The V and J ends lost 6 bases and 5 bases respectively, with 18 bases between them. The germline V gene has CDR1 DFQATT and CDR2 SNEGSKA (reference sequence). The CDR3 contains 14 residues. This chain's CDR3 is CSAAKAGVEDTQYF. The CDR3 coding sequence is TGCAGTGCCGCGAAGGCAGGGGTCGAAGATACGCAGTATTTT.

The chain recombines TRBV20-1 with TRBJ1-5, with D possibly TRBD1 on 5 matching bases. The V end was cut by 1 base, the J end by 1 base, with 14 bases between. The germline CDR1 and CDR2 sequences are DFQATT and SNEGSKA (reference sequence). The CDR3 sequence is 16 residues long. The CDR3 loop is CSARAATEGSNQPQHF. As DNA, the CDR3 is TGCAGTGCTAGAGCTGCGACAGAGGGAAGCAATCAGCCCCAGCATTTT.

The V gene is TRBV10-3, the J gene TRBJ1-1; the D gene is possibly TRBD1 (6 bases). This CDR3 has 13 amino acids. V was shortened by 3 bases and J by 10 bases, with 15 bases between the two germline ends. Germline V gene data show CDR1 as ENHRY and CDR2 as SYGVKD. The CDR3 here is CAISEGGRMGAFF. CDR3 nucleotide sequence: TGTGCCATCAGTGAAGGGGGGAGGATGGGAGCTTTCTTT.

In DNA form, the CDR3 reads TGTGCCAGCAGCGCCCGGACTAGCGGGGGGATAACCTACAATGAGCAGTTCTTC. Its protein is CASSARTSGGITYNEQFF. The J gene is TRBJ2-1, the V gene TRBV7-6; 14 bases agree with TRBD2. V dropped 5 bases and J dropped 2; count of bases not matched to a gene: 8. Germline values: CDR1 SGHVS, CDR2 FNYEAQ. This CDR3 is 18 amino acids long.

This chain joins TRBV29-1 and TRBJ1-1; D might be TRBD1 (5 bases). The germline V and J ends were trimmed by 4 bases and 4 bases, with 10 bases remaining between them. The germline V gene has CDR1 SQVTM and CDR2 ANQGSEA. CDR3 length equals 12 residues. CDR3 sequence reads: CSVAQGSTEAFF. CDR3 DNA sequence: TGCAGCGTTGCGCAGGGTAGCACTGAAGCTTTCTTT.

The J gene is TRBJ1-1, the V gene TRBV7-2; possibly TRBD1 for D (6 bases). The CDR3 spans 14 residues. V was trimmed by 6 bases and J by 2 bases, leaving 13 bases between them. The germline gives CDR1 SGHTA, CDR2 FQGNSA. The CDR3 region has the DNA TGTGCCAGCAGTGCCGGGACACACAACACTGAAGCTTTCTTT. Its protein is CASSAGTHNTEAFF.

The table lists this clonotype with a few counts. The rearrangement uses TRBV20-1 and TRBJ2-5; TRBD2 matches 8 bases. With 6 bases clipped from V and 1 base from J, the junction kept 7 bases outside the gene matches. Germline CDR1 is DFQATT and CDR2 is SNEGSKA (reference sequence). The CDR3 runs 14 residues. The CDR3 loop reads CSAPVSGGQETQYF. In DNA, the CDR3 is TGCAGTGCGCCGGTCAGCGGGGGCCAAGAGACCCAGTACTTC.

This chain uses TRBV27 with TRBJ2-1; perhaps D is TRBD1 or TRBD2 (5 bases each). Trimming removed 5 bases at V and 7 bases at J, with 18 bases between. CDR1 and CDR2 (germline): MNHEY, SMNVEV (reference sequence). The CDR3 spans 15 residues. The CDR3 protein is CASSPTPGPRNEQFF. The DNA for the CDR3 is TGTGCCAGCAGTCCTACCCCGGGACCTAGAAATGAGCAGTTCTTC.

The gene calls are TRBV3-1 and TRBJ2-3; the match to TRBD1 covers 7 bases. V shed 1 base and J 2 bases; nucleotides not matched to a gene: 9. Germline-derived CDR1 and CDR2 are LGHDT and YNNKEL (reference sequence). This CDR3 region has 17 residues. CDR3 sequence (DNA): TGTGCCAGCAGCCAAGCTCGCCGAGGGGGCTACACAGATACGCAGTATTTT. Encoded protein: CASSQARRGGYTDTQYF.

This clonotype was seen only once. CDR3 region: CASSLAGDYTF. The CDR3 coding sequence is TGTGCCAGCAGCTTAGCGGGGGACTACACCTTC. The chain uses TRBV7-9 and TRBJ1-2; D perhaps matches TRBD1 (5 bases). Trimming cost V 0 bases and J 10 bases, with 6 bases left between them. Germline CDR1 SEHNR, CDR2 FQNEAQ (reference sequence). The CDR3 is 11 residues long.

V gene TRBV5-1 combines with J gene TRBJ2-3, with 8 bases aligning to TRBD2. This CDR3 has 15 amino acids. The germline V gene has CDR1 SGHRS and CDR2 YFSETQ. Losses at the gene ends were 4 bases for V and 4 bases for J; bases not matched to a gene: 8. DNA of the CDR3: TGCGCCAGCAGCGGCCGGGGGGGCCTAGCAGATACGCAGTATTTT. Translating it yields CASSGRGGLADTQYF.

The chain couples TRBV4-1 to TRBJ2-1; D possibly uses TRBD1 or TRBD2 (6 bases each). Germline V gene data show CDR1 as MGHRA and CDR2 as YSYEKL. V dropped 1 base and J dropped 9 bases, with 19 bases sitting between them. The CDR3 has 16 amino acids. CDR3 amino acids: CASSQGYTGARGEQFF. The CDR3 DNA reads TGCGCCAGCAGCCAAGGATATACGGGGGCACGGGGTGAGCAGTTCTTC.

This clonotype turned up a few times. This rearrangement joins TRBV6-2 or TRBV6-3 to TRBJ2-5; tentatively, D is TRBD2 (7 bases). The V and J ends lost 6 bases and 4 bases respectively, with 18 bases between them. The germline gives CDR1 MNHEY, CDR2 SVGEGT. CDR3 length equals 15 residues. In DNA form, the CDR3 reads TGTGCCAGCAGGCCTCTCGAGGGGGGGATAGAGACCCAGTACTTC. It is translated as CASRPLEGGIETQYF.

CDR3 protein: CASDRRGEQYF. Written as DNA, the CDR3 is TGTGCCAGCGACCGTAGGGGCGAGCAGTACTTC. The V gene is TRBV2, the J gene TRBJ2-7; weak D call: TRBD1 (5 bases). The CDR3 runs 11 residues. Germline lookup yields CDR1 SNHLY and CDR2 FYNNEI. V lost 8 bases and J 6 bases, leaving 11 bases between the germline ends.

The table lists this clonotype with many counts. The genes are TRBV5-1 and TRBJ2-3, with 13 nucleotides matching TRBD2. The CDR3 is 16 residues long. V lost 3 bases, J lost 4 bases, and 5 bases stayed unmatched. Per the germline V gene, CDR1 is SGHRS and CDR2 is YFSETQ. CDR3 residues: CASSSALAGGSDTQYF. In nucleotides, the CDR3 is TGCGCCAGCAGCTCGGCACTAGCGGGAGGGTCAGATACGCAGTATTTT.

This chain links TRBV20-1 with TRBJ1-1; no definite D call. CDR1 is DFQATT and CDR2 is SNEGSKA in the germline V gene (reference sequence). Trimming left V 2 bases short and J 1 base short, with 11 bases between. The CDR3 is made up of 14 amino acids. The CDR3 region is CSARPRRGNTEAFF. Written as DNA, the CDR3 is TGCAGTGCTAGACCTCGGCGGGGGAACACTGAAGCTTTCTTT.

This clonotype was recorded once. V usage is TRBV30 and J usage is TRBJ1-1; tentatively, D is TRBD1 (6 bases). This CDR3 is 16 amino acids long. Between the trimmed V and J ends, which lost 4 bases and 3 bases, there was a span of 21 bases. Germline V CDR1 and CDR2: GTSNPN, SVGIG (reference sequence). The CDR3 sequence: CAWNPKWGAEDTEAFF. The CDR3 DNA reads TGTGCCTGGAACCCAAAATGGGGGGCAGAAGACACTGAAGCTTTCTTT.

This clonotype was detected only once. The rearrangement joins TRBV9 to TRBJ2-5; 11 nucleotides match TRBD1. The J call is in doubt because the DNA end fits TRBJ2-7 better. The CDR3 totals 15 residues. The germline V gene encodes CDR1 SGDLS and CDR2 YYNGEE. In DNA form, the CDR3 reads TGTGCCAGCAGCGTCCGGGACAGGGGGAGAGGCGAGCAGTACTTC. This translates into CASSVRDRGRGEQYF.